The following is a T cell receptor beta chain sequence with its context. The sample originates from a study of blood T cell repertoires in COVID-19. V was clipped by 7 bases and J by 9 bases, with 12 bases between them. This CDR3 comprises 12 residues. Germline CDR1 reads LGHNT; CDR2 reads FRNRAP. A PCR-confirmed or clinician-diagnosed COVID-19 case had contacted exposed participants within 2 weeks of entry. Here immunoSEQ multiplex PCR was the method, and the copy in TCRdb shows in-frame clones only, minus some. The sample includes 200,000 to 300,000 clones, 88% of them seen just once. Source material: PBMCs or T cells enriched from blood (not recorded which). This sequence was found in a woman between 40 and 55 years old who had been exposed to COVID-19. The chain employs TRBV12-5 and TRBJ2-2; D uncertain. In nucleotides, the CDR3 is TGTGCTAGTGCCAAATCGGGTAGGGAGCTGTTTTTT. Protein product: CASAKSGRELFF. Based on the CDR3 plus reference TRBV12-5 and TRBJ2-2, the full variable domain is DARVTQTPRHKVTEMGQEVTMRCQPILGHNTVFWYRQTMMQGLELLAYFRNRAPLDDSGMPKDRFSAEMPDATLATLKIQPSEPRDSAVYFCASAKSGRELFFGEGSRLTVL.